Listed here is a single T cell receptor beta chain. This entry comes from a study of cytomegalovirus exposure and HLA in healthy donors. A multiplex PCR was run with 60 Vbeta primers and 13 Jbeta primers. Profiled with immunoSEQ multiplex PCR; TCRdb holds only in-frame clones, not every one. The table shows some 200,000 clones, with 80% occurring only once. From germline, CDR1 is SNHLY and CDR2 FYNNEI. The CDR3 spans 14 residues. V dropped 4 bases and J dropped 8 bases, with 17 bases sitting between them. The clonotype comes from a boy aged 5 to 17 in good health and CMV-seronegative. V gene TRBV2 combines with J gene TRBJ1-2; D call uncertain. The sample was PBMCs. This chain's CDR3 is CASSVTGWEGGYTF. The CDR3, as DNA: TGTGCCAGCAGTGTAACGGGATGGGAGGGAGGCTACACCTTC.